This T cell receptor (beta chain) was profiled in a study of post-analysis software for immune sequencing data (dated by TCRdb to between 2015 and 2017). Looking at the study overall: Recorded disease courses included relapsing-remitting, secondary progressive and progressive-relapsing multiple sclerosis, with some patients lacking subtype annotation. The multiple sclerosis patient repertoires were compared with more than 10 previously published healthy control repertoires from donors aged about 6 to 28 years. A subset of samples was prepared in parallel using single-end sample barcoding, then pooled and co-amplified after Illumina adapter ligation. What the research found in general, with its limitations: Direct clustering with F measure revealed strong co-clustering of samples prepared in the same batch, which led to a batch-effect correction. Multiple sclerosis patients had significantly lower normalized Chao1 diversity than controls, a result that suggests substantial peripheral T-cell clonal expansion. Several TRBV segments, including TRBV5-6, TRBV5-1 and TRBV20-1, were significantly more frequent in patients than controls. The control group was slightly older than the multiple sclerosis patient group.

The library came from PCR. Reads for this sample came from an Illumina HiSeq 2500. To reduce PCR and sequencing biases, unique molecular identifiers were incorporated into the TCR beta cDNA libraries. Some 500,000 cDNA molecules were obtained per 1 to 10 million input T cells, so each molecule approximated one T cell. Patient libraries were prepared and sequenced with the same protocol used for the earlier healthy control dataset. Within a given batch, samples were prepared together, multiplexed and sequenced on the same HiSeq lane. Per the authors' processing: Raw barcoded reads were processed with MIGEC, and single-read molecular identifier groups were discarded before consensus assembly and CDR3 extraction. Clonotype tables were post-analysed with VDJtools, normalizing diversity by down-sampling all datasets to the smallest sample size. In repertoire overlap clustering, CDR3 amino acid sequences, but not nucleotide sequences, were matched to correct batch-related cross-sample contamination. TCRdb reprocessed the public reads (quality trimming at Q25 with fastp, clone calling with MiXCR) and kept in-frame beta chains. Identical CDR3 protein sequences are pooled into one entry, listed with their most common genes and DNA. The V and J calls come from TCRdb's annotation, not from the publication. The sample records about 460,000 distinct CDR3 sequences, 40% to 55% of which are singletons. 9% to 13% of the sample lies in the top ten.

V loses 8 bases of germline sequence and J loses 8 bases, and the interval between the two ends is 15 bases. The CDR3 sequence holds 12 residues, the cysteine and phenylalanine included. The DNA shown is the 36-base CDR3, in frame from base 1. As for this clonotype: The specificity of this receptor is unknown. No base qualities exist here, and no much larger clone lies one base off it.

To demonstrate the VDJtools post-analysis software, TCR beta repertoires were profiled from the peripheral blood of 13 young patients with multiple sclerosis. The patients with multiple sclerosis were children and adolescents between roughly 6 and 15 years of age. The chain uses TRBV12-3 or TRBV12-4 and TRBJ1-2; the D gene is unclear. Sequencing was carried out using blood. The TCR sequence derives from a girl between 5 and 17 years old with multiple sclerosis. For the CDR3, the sequence is CASHHQPMGYTF. Here is the DNA: TGTGCCAGCCACCACCAACCGATGGGCTACACCTTC.